This T cell receptor (beta chain) was identified during a study of response to subunit inactivated influenza vaccine. The V gene's germline CDR1 is SGHRS and CDR2 YFSETQ. The V segment lost 0 bases and the J segment 14 bases; nucleotides outside the gene matches: 5. The CDR3 sequence is 12 residues long. TCRdb re-derived calls from the RT-PCR reads in MiXCR, one entry per CDR3 protein. The sample records about 780,000 distinct CDR3 sequences, less than 20% being singletons. This clonotype occurred many times. Its cognate antigen is unknown. Points from the study as a whole: A suggestion made by the authors is that each seasonal influenza vaccination recruits few new T cells.

The input for sequencing was PBMCs from blood, taken about 5 days after vaccination. This chain uses TRBV5-1 with TRBJ2-1; 7 bases match TRBD2. The TCR comes from a man aged 45 to 65 who received an inactivated influenza vaccine. CDR3 sequence reads: CASSLGGRGKFF. Written as DNA, the CDR3 is TGCGCCAGCAGCTTGGGCGGGAGAGGGAAGTTCTTC.